The 9 T cell receptor beta chains below all came from one sample that was sequenced in a study of chemoradiotherapy in HPV16-positive cancers (dated by TCRdb to the early 2020s). Libraries were constructed by the immunoSEQ multiplex PCR assay. TCRdb retrieved this table from immuneACCESS and kept in-frame rearrangements only. Not all clones are present; in checked studies, unresolved V genes account for under half, and no reason is known for the remainder. The sample includes some 70,000 clones, with 88% observed a single time. Of the sample, more than 3.5% is held by the ten largest clones. Here the sequenced sample was blood, taken from a patient who underwent chemoradiotherapy. The receptor source for this set is a human donor with HPV-associated anogenital cancer.

V is TRBV28 and J is TRBJ1-2; D is possibly TRBD1 (5 bases). Trimming took 6 bases from V and 4 from J, leaving 9 bases between them. The CDR3 has 12 amino acids. Germline loops: CDR1 MDHEN, CDR2 SYDVKM. The CDR3 region has the DNA TGTGCCAGCAGGGTTACAGGCTATGGCTACACCTTC. This gives the protein CASRVTGYGYTF.

This chain uses TRBV5-6 with TRBJ2-7, with D perhaps given as TRBD1 or TRBD2 (5 bases each). CDR3 length equals 13 residues. V lost 4 bases, J lost 6 bases, and 14 bases lay in between. Looked up from germline, CDR1 is SGHDT and CDR2 is YYEEEE. This CDR3 is CASSDRGASEQYF. DNA for the CDR3: TGTGCCAGCAGCGACCGAGGGGCATCCGAGCAGTACTTC.

This clone showed up just a few times. CDR3 loop: CASSKVQSNQPQHF. DNA for the CDR3: TGTGCCAGTAGTAAAGTCCAATCCAATCAGCCCCAGCATTTT. The rearrangement joins TRBV19 to TRBJ1-5; D remains unclear. The V end was cut by 4 bases, the J end by 3 bases, with 10 bases between. This CDR3 has 14 amino acids. Germline CDR1 reads LNHDA; CDR2 reads SQIVND (reference sequence).

The chain is built from TRBV2 and TRBJ2-3; D may be TRBD1 (6 bases). CDR1 is SNHLY and CDR2 is FYNNEI in the germline V gene. Trimming took off 8 bases at V and 0 bases at J, with 12 bases between the two ends. The CDR3 loop spans 14 amino acids. The CDR3 DNA is TGTGCCAGCCGGGACACCCTGAGCACAGATACGCAGTATTTT. Translated: CASRDTLSTDTQYF.

This clone was picked up a small number of times. The chain couples TRBV6-4 to TRBJ1-1; weak D call: TRBD1 (6 bases). In germline, CDR1 is MRHNA, CDR2 SNTAGT. This CDR3 is built from 15 residues. The ends were cut back, 0 bases at V and 1 base at J, with 9 bases in the middle. This CDR3 is CASSDSGAANTEAFF. For the CDR3, the DNA is TGTGCCAGCAGTGACTCGGGGGCGGCGAACACTGAAGCTTTCTTT.

The chain combines TRBV5-1 with TRBJ1-1; TRBD1 aligns across 10 bases. Germline loops: CDR1 SGHRS, CDR2 YFSETQ. With V trimmed by 4 bases and J by 5 bases, 11 bases remained unmatched. The CDR3 is 16 residues long. The CDR3 coding sequence is TGCGCCAGCAGCCCCGCCGGGACAGGGGAGGGGACTGAAGCTTTCTTT. Translating gives CASSPAGTGEGTEAFF.

V usage is TRBV7-3 and J usage is TRBJ2-3; 9 bases are a match to TRBD2. This CDR3 comprises 17 residues. J was trimmed by 4 bases and V by 5 bases; bases with no gene match: 13. Germline CDR1 is SGHTA and CDR2 is FQGTGA. CDR3 sequence (DNA): TGTGCCAGCAGCCCCCGGCGAGCGGGGGGAGGTGCAGATACGCAGTATTTT. This translates into CASSPRRAGGGADTQYF.

V is TRBV5-4 and J is TRBJ1-1; the D is unclear. The V and J ends lost 0 bases and 6 bases respectively, with 6 bases between them. The CDR3 spans 12 residues. Germline lookup yields CDR1 SGHNT and CDR2 YYREEE (reference sequence). In nucleotides, the CDR3 is TGTGCCAGCAGCTTGGATGGAGCTGAAGCTTTCTTT. Its translation is CASSLDGAEAFF. Combining the CDR3 with reference TRBV5-4 and TRBJ1-1 gives the whole variable domain ETGVTQSPTHLIKTRGQQVTLRCSSQSGHNTVSWYQQALGQGPQFIFQYYREEENGRGNFPPRFSGLQFPNYSSELNVNALELDDSALYLCASSLDGAEAFFGQGTRLTVV.

In this sample, this clone turned up a few times. The rearrangement links TRBV5-1 to TRBJ1-1, with D hard to call. Trimming cost V 2 bases and J 1 base, with 9 bases left between them. Germline assignment: CDR1 SGHRS and CDR2 YFSETQ. The CDR3 is made up of 14 amino acids. The DNA of the CDR3 is TGCGCCAGCAGCTTCGAAGTGAAGAACACTGAAGCTTTCTTT. As protein: CASSFEVKNTEAFF.